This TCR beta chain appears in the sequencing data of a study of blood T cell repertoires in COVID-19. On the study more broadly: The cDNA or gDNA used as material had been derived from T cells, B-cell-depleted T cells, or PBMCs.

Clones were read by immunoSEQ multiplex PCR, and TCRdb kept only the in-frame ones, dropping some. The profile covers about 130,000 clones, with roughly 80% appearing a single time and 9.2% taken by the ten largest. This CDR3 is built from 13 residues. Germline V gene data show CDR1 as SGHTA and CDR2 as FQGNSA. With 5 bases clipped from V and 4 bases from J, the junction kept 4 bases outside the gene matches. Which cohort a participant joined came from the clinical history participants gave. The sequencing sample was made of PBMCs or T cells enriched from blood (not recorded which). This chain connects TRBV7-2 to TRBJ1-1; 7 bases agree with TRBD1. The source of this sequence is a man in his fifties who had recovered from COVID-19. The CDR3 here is CASSPWTGTEAFF. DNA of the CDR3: TGTGCCAGCAGCCCTTGGACAGGCACTGAAGCTTTCTTT.